Listed here are 14 T cell receptor beta chains from one sample, sequenced in a study of Ad26.COV2.S vaccination and SARS-CoV-2 variants (dated by TCRdb to 2020 to 2023). This specimen's treatment or condition label, interpreted: some 20 received Ad26.COV2.S at low or high dose, single or two shots; about 5 received placebo; per-sample allocation not given. Repertoires of vaccine and placebo recipients were sequenced from samples taken on day 63 after the first injection. The library was made by the immunoSEQ multiplex PCR assay. TCRdb mirrors the immuneACCESS table, restricted to in-frame sequences. Some clones are absent from its copies; in checked studies, under half trace to an unresolved V gene, and the reason for the others is unknown. The sample data list hundreds of thousands of clones, and 88% of these were observed just once. The ten largest clones represent approximately 5.9% of the sample.

Sequenced here: peripheral blood, sampled in a trial of Ad26.COV2.S vaccine versus placebo. The receptors originated from a person between 18 and 65 years old who received the Ad26.COV2.S COVID-19 vaccine or a placebo.

This chain connects TRBV7-9 to TRBJ2-7, with unresolved D. Looked up from germline, CDR1 is SEHNR and CDR2 is FQNEAQ (reference sequence). V was trimmed by 1 base and J by 7 bases, leaving 8 bases between them. The CDR3 totals 12 residues. CDR3 nucleotide sequence: TGTGCCAGCAGCTTAGGAGGTCGTGAGCAGTACTTC. This sequence encodes CASSLGGREQYF.

DNA of the CDR3: TGTGCCAGCAGTGATGGGGAGGGGACCCGCCGGAGTCAGCCCCAGCATTTT. This encodes CASSDGEGTRRSQPQHF. The V and J genes are TRBV2 and TRBJ1-5, with D possibly matching TRBD1 (5 bases). The CDR3 sequence is 17 residues long. With 3 bases removed from V and 6 bases from J, the gap between germline ends came to 21 bases. Germline CDR1 and CDR2: SNHLY and FYNNEI.

This clone was recorded only once. The chain recombines TRBV27 with TRBJ2-7; the match to TRBD2 covers 10 bases. The CDR3 is 17 amino acids. The germline V gene encodes CDR1 MNHEY and CDR2 SMNVEV (reference sequence). V was clipped by 3 bases and J by 5 bases; unmatched bases: 13. The CDR3 reads CASSFSSGSLVTNEQYF. In DNA form, the CDR3 reads TGTGCCAGCAGTTTTTCTAGCGGGAGCTTAGTTACTAACGAGCAGTACTTC.

The chain recombines TRBV7-9 with TRBJ2-3; D might be TRBD1 (6 bases). V gave up 3 bases and J gave up 2 bases, with 15 bases separating them. The CDR3 is made up of 16 amino acids. CDR1 is SEHNR, CDR2 FQNEAQ, per germline (reference sequence). The CDR3 here is CASSFAGVLDTDTQYF. The CDR3 nucleotides read TGTGCCAGCAGCTTTGCAGGGGTCCTGGACACAGATACGCAGTATTTT.

The chain uses TRBV7-6 and TRBJ2-5; 8 bases match TRBD2. In germline, CDR1 is SGHVS, CDR2 FNYEAQ. The CDR3 is 16 residues long. With V trimmed by 1 base and J by 4 bases, 8 bases remained unmatched. The CDR3 reads CASSLVPSGGGETQYF. The CDR3 DNA sequence: TGTGCCAGCAGCTTAGTTCCCTCGGGGGGGGGAGAGACCCAGTACTTC.

V and J are TRBV9 and TRBJ2-7; either TRBD1 or TRBD2 may supply D (5 bases each). The CDR3 covers 13 residues. CDR1 SGDLS and CDR2 YYNGEE come from the germline V gene. The V end was cut by 5 bases, the J end by 1 base, with 10 bases between. CDR3 DNA sequence: TGTGCCAGCAGTTCGGGGCAGTCCTACGAGCAGTACTTC. This codes for CASSSGQSYEQYF. Full variable domain (outside the CDR3, taken from reference TRBV9 and TRBJ2-7): DSGVTQTPKHLITATGQRVTLRCSPRSGDLSVYWYQQSLDQGLQFLIQYYNGEERAKGNILERFSAQQFPDLHSELNLSSLELGDSALYFCASSSGQSYEQYFGPGTRLTVT.

The J gene is TRBJ2-7, the V gene TRBV5-5; 7 nucleotides line up with TRBD1. Germline V lookup: CDR1 SGHKS, CDR2 YYEKEE (reference sequence). The V and J ends lost 3 bases and 3 bases, in that order; junction bases with no gene match: 6. The length of the CDR3 is 14 residues. The CDR3 loop reads CASSSPGQHYEQYF. Here the CDR3 DNA reads TGTGCCAGCAGCTCGCCGGGACAGCACTACGAGCAGTACTTC.

The V call is TRBV9, the J call TRBJ1-4, with a tentative D call TRBD1 (5 bases). Germline CDR1 and CDR2: SGDLS and YYNGEE. CDR3 length: 15 residues. With 0 bases removed from V and 0 bases from J, the gap between germline ends came to 6 bases. CDR3 in amino acids: CASSVEGATNEKLFF. The CDR3 nucleotides are TGTGCCAGCAGCGTAGAAGGGGCAACTAATGAAAAACTGTTTTTT.

V is TRBV5-1 and J is TRBJ2-5; 12 bases align to TRBD1. Trimming removed 0 bases from V and 1 base from J; junction bases left unmatched: 4. Germline V gene sequence: CDR1 SGHRS, CDR2 YFSETQ. CDR3 length: 17 residues. CDR3 sequence: CASSLGGTGGFQETQYF. The CDR3 DNA reads TGCGCCAGCAGCTTGGGAGGGACAGGGGGCTTCCAAGAGACCCAGTACTTC.

V usage is TRBV10-1 and J usage is TRBJ2-7; the D is unclear. The CDR3 covers 12 residues. Trimming left V 8 bases short and J 5 bases short, with 13 bases between. Germline values: CDR1 WNHNN, CDR2 SYGVQD (reference sequence). CDR3 coding DNA: TGCGCCAGCCTGGTGGTTTCTCACGAGCAGTACTTC. This encodes CASLVVSHEQYF.

The rearrangement joins TRBV19 to TRBJ1-1; 11 bases align to TRBD1. CDR1 is LNHDA, CDR2 SQIVND, per germline (reference sequence). V dropped 7 bases and J dropped 5; count of bases not matched to a gene: 15. This CDR3 contains 17 residues. The CDR3 DNA reads TGTGCCAGTAAAGATCGGACAGGGGGCCGTCTAGGTACTGAAGCTTTCTTT. Protein: CASKDRTGGRLGTEAFF. Combining the CDR3 with reference TRBV19 and TRBJ1-1 gives the whole variable domain DGGITQSPKYLFRKEGQNVTLSCEQNLNHDAMYWYRQDPGQGLRLIYYSQIVNDFQKGDIAEGYSVSREKKESFPLTVTSAQKNPTAFYLCASKDRTGGRLGTEAFFGQGTRLTVV.

The chain recombines TRBV6-5 with TRBJ2-3, with 9 bases that match TRBD2. This CDR3 region has 15 residues. Per the germline V gene, CDR1 is MNHEY and CDR2 is SVGAGI. Trimming removed 6 bases from V and 2 bases from J; junction bases left unmatched: 6. This chain's CDR3 is CASSLTSGNTDTQYF. CDR3 sequence (DNA): TGTGCCAGCAGCCTGACTAGCGGAAACACAGATACGCAGTATTTT.

To note about this clone: Being one base from a much bigger clone, this may be a read error. This chain links TRBV7-2 with TRBJ2-7; the D is unclear. Germline V gene lookup returns CDR1 SGHTA and CDR2 FQGNSA. Trimming pared 5 bases from V and 4 bases from J, leaving 6 bases between. The CDR3 is 11 amino acids. CDR3 in DNA: TGTGCCAGCAGCGAGAAATACGAGCAGTACTTC. Translated: CASSEKYEQYF.

This chain links TRBV24-1 with TRBJ2-3, with TRBD1 matching over 8 bases. Trimming removed 0 bases from V and 3 bases from J; junction bases left unmatched: 7. CDR3 length: 17 residues. Per the germline V gene, CDR1 is KGHDR and CDR2 is SFDVKD. Written as DNA, the CDR3 is TGTGCCACCAGTGATTTGCAGACAGGGGAATGGACAGATACGCAGTATTTT. Encoded protein: CATSDLQTGEWTDTQYF.